These 27 T cell receptor beta chains share one sample of origin, sequenced in a study of blood T cell repertoires in COVID-19. TCRdb's copy holds only in-frame clones and misses some; the assay was immunoSEQ multiplex PCR. The table records around 72,000 clones, 80% to 85% of them present only once. Sequences were obtained from peripheral blood. The receptors originated from a woman in her sixties with acute or convalescent COVID-19.

The chain is built from TRBV5-6 and TRBJ1-2; TRBD1 aligns across 8 bases. This CDR3 contains 16 residues. Trimming removed 0 bases from V and 4 bases from J; junction bases left unmatched: 8. Germline V lookup: CDR1 SGHDT, CDR2 YYEEEE. CDR3 bases: TGTGCCAGCAGCTTGGTCAATCACAGGGGGTCCTATGGCTACACCTTC. Encoded protein: CASSLVNHRGSYGYTF.

V gene TRBV23-1 combines with J gene TRBJ1-2; weak D call: TRBD1 (6 bases). TRBV23-1 is annotated as an ORF whose role is uncertain. Trimming took 1 base from V and 6 from J, leaving 18 bases between them. This CDR3 spans 16 amino acids. CDR3 amino acids: CASSQWGPAGFHGYTF. The DNA for the CDR3 is TGCGCCAGCAGTCAATGGGGGCCAGCAGGGTTCCATGGCTACACCTTC.

The chain employs TRBV9 and TRBJ2-1; 8 bases are shared with TRBD2. The ends lost 0 bases at V and 8 bases at J; junction bases unmatched: 7. The CDR3 sequence is 15 residues long. Germline CDR1 is SGDLS and CDR2 is YYNGEE. Here the CDR3 reads CASSVVRGGRDEQFF. CDR3 nucleotides: TGTGCCAGCAGCGTAGTTCGGGGGGGCCGGGATGAGCAGTTCTTC.

This clone is medium-sized in the sample. This chain joins TRBV5-4 and TRBJ1-1, with D maybe TRBD1 (6 bases). The CDR3 contains 15 residues. In germline, CDR1 is SGHNT, CDR2 YYREEE (reference sequence). V was clipped by 0 bases and J by 1 base, with 10 bases between them. The CDR3 loop reads CASSLDTGRNTEAFF. CDR3 sequence (DNA): TGTGCCAGCAGCTTGGATACAGGGAGGAACACTGAAGCTTTCTTT.

The chain joins TRBV7-8 to TRBJ1-1; the D gene is possibly TRBD1 (6 bases). Germline V CDR1 and CDR2: SGHVS, FQNEAQ. The CDR3 has 14 amino acids. The germline V and J ends were trimmed by 1 base and 5 bases, with 11 bases remaining between them. The CDR3 coding sequence is TGTGCCAGCAGCTTAGAGGGGCAGGGGACTGAAGCTTTCTTT. As protein: CASSLEGQGTEAFF.

This chain links TRBV28 with TRBJ1-1, with 9 nucleotides matching TRBD1. This CDR3 contains 16 residues. Losses at the gene ends were 2 bases for V and 2 bases for J; bases not matched to a gene: 6. CDR1 and CDR2 from the germline V gene are MDHEN and SYDVKM. CDR3 sequence (DNA): TGTGCCAGCAGTTTAAGGTTGGGACAGGGTAACACTGAAGCTTTCTTT. Its translation is CASSLRLGQGNTEAFF.

This chain connects TRBV18 to TRBJ1-3; D call uncertain. V lost 2 bases and J 4 bases, leaving 12 bases between the germline ends. The CDR3 sequence is 15 residues long. CDR1 KGHSH and CDR2 LQKENI come from the germline V gene. The CDR3 DNA is TGTGCCAGCTCACCAAGAAATAGAGCCGGAAACACCATATATTTT. Residues: CASSPRNRAGNTIYF.

This clone was seen a handful of times. The rearrangement uses TRBV27 and TRBJ1-4; 8 nucleotides line up with TRBD1. Germline CDR1 and CDR2: MNHEY and SMNVEV (reference sequence). The J segment lost 0 bases and the V segment lost 4 bases, leaving 10 bases of the junction unmatched. CDR3 length equals 18 residues. In DNA, the CDR3 is TGTGCCAGCAGTTCAGGGGGCGGAAAGCTCACAACTAATGAAAAACTGTTTTTT. Its protein product is CASSSGGGKLTTNEKLFF.

This clone showed up just a few times. The chain combines TRBV10-3 with TRBJ1-1; perhaps TRBD1 as D (5 bases). CDR3 length: 13 residues. Trimming removed 3 bases from V and 3 bases from J, with 8 bases in between. Germline V gives CDR1 ENHRY, CDR2 SYGVKD. The CDR3 reads CAISEAGYTEAFF. CDR3 in DNA: TGTGCCATCAGTGAAGCAGGGTACACTGAAGCTTTCTTT.

CDR3 in amino acids: CAISESSGGLKEETQYF. The CDR3 nucleotides read TGTGCCATCAGTGAGTCATCGGGAGGGCTCAAAGAAGAGACCCAGTACTTC. The chain employs TRBV10-3 and TRBJ2-5, with 8 nucleotides matching TRBD2. The CDR3 runs 17 residues. The ends lost 0 bases at V and 3 bases at J; junction bases unmatched: 9. The germline gives CDR1 ENHRY, CDR2 SYGVKD.

The chain is built from TRBV24-1 and TRBJ1-4, with TRBD1 matching 10 bases. The V gene's germline CDR1 is KGHDR and CDR2 SFDVKD. There are 15 residues in the CDR3. Germline trimming cut 4 bases from V and 6 bases from J; bases unmatched to any gene: 4. CDR3 sequence: CATSEAGTGDEKLFF. The DNA of the CDR3 is TGTGCCACCAGTGAGGCCGGGACAGGGGATGAAAAACTGTTTTTT.

CDR3 sequence: CASSPRGSGEEAQYF. DNA for the CDR3: TGTGCCAGCAGTCCCCGTGGTAGTGGGGAGGAGGCGCAGTATTTT. This chain joins TRBV28 and TRBJ2-3; D might be TRBD2 (6 bases). Germline V gene sequence: CDR1 MDHEN, CDR2 SYDVKM. This CDR3 has 15 residues. The germline V and J ends were trimmed by 5 bases and 10 bases, with 22 bases remaining between them. The variable domain in full, completed from reference TRBV28 and TRBJ2-3, reads DVKVTQSSRYLVKRTGEKVFLECVQDMDHENMFWYRQDPGLGLRLIYFSYDVKMKEKGDIPEGYSVSREKKERFSLILESASTNQTSMYLCASSPRGSGEEAQYFGPGTRLTVL.

The chain carries TRBV14 and TRBJ1-2, with D perhaps TRBD1 (5 bases). CDR3 length: 16 amino acids. The V gene's germline CDR1 is SGHDN and CDR2 FVKESK. Trimming pared 2 bases from V and 3 bases from J, leaving 16 bases between. CDR3 DNA sequence: TGTGCCAGCAGCCAAAAAATGTCGCGGGGCTACTATGGCTACACCTTC. It encodes CASSQKMSRGYYGYTF. Complete variable domain (other parts from reference TRBV14 and TRBJ1-2): EAGVTQFPSHSVIEKGQTVTLRCDPISGHDNLYWYRRVMGKEIKFLLHFVKESKQDESGMPNNRFLAERTGGTYSTLKVQPAELEDSGVYFCASSQKMSRGYYGYTFGSGTRLTVV.

The J gene is TRBJ2-7, the V gene TRBV5-6; a weak D match, TRBD1 (6 bases). This CDR3 region has 15 residues. Germline V gene lookup returns CDR1 SGHDT and CDR2 YYEEEE. Between the trimmed V and J ends, which lost 0 bases and 3 bases, there was a span of 13 bases. CDR3 nucleotide sequence: TGTGCCAGCAGCTTGGTAGGGGGAAGTCTCTACGAGCAGTACTTC. It codes for CASSLVGGSLYEQYF.

J is TRBJ1-1 and V is TRBV5-1, with 7 bases matching TRBD1. Germline-derived CDR1 and CDR2 are SGHRS and YFSETQ. The CDR3 contains 12 residues. Unmatched junction bases numbered 4, after V lost 4 bases and J lost 7 bases. CDR3 sequence reads: CASSPGTDEAFF. The CDR3 DNA is TGCGCCAGCAGCCCTGGGACAGATGAAGCTTTCTTT.

The chain carries TRBV6-1 and TRBJ1-5, with D tentatively TRBD1 (5 bases). The CDR3 loop spans 15 amino acids. Trimming left V 1 base short and J 6 bases short, with 13 bases between. Germline V gives CDR1 MNHNS, CDR2 SASEGT. The CDR3 here is CASSEGRAGSQPQHF. The CDR3 bases are TGTGCCAGCAGTGAAGGTCGGGCAGGGTCTCAGCCCCAGCATTTT.

CDR3 protein: CASLAGVYEQYF. For the CDR3, the DNA is TGTGCCAGCTTAGCGGGAGTGTACGAGCAGTACTTC. The chain uses TRBV2 and TRBJ2-7, with 9 nucleotides matching TRBD2. The CDR3 is made up of 12 amino acids. Germline V CDR1 and CDR2: SNHLY, FYNNEI. J was trimmed by 4 bases and V by 8 bases; bases with no gene match: 3. Full variable domain (remainder filled in from reference TRBV2 and TRBJ2-7): EPEVTQTPSHQVTQMGQEVILRCVPISNHLYFYWYRQILGQKVEFLVSFYNNEISEKSEIFDDQFSVERPDGSNFTLKIRSTKLEDSAMYFCASLAGVYEQYFGPGTRLTVT.

The chain links TRBV7-8 to TRBJ2-7; a weak D match, TRBD2 (6 bases). The germline V gene encodes CDR1 SGHVS and CDR2 FQNEAQ. The CDR3 has 17 residues. The V and J ends lost 4 bases and 0 bases respectively, with 19 bases between them. CDR3 coding DNA: TGTGCCAGCAGCTCTCCGAGCCGGGACTGGCTCTCCTACGAGCAGTACTTC. Protein product: CASSSPSRDWLSYEQYF.

This chain's CDR3 is CASSTTGSSGNTIYF. CDR3 DNA: TGTGCCAGTAGTACGACGGGAAGCTCTGGAAACACCATATATTTT. The V call is TRBV19, the J call TRBJ1-3, with no clear D. V was trimmed by 4 bases and J by 0 bases, leaving 10 bases between them. From germline, CDR1 is LNHDA and CDR2 SQIVND (reference sequence). The CDR3 has 15 amino acids. The variable domain in full, completed from reference TRBV19 and TRBJ1-3, reads DGGITQSPKYLFRKEGQNVTLSCEQNLNHDAMYWYRQDPGQGLRLIYYSQIVNDFQKGDIAEGYSVSREKKESFPLTVTSAQKNPTAFYLCASSTTGSSGNTIYFGEGSWLTVV.

The chain employs TRBV6-5 and TRBJ2-7, with 11 bases fitting TRBD2. The junction had 5 bases not matched to a gene; V was cut back by 7 bases and J by 0 bases. The V gene's germline CDR1 is MNHEY and CDR2 SVGAGI. The CDR3 runs 15 residues. The CDR3 loop is CASTPGTSGSYEQYF. CDR3 DNA sequence: TGTGCCAGCACCCCAGGGACTAGCGGCTCCTACGAGCAGTACTTC.

The chain links TRBV18 to TRBJ2-2; D possibly corresponds to TRBD2 (6 bases). The CDR3 is 16 amino acids. Per germline, CDR1 KGHSH and CDR2 LQKENI. Trimming cost V 4 bases and J 4 bases, with 16 bases left between them. The CDR3 coding sequence is TGTGCCAGCTCACTTGCGGACTGGCGGGGCACCGGGGAGCTGTTTTTT. As protein: CASSLADWRGTGELFF.

Here the CDR3 reads CASSSNRGPVGTLHF. CDR3 in DNA: TGTGCCAGCAGCTCCAACAGGGGCCCGGTAGGAACCCTCCACTTT. The J gene is TRBJ1-6, the V gene TRBV11-2; TRBD1 matches at 7 bases. CDR1 is SGHAT, CDR2 FQNNGV, per germline. The V segment lost 4 bases and the J segment 14 bases; nucleotides outside the gene matches: 14. The CDR3 sequence is 15 residues long.

This chain connects TRBV5-1 to TRBJ1-1; 7 bases are shared with TRBD1. V gave up 0 bases and J gave up 3 bases; unmatched junction bases: 5. CDR3 length: 15 residues. Germline V lookup: CDR1 SGHRS, CDR2 YFSETQ. CDR3 protein: CASSLGGTGDTEAFF. Here the CDR3 DNA reads TGCGCCAGCAGCTTGGGGGGTACAGGGGACACTGAAGCTTTCTTT.

CDR3 in DNA: TGTGCCAGCAGCCAAGTGGCGAAGGGGTTGGGAGAGCAGTACTTC. Protein sequence: CASSQVAKGLGEQYF. The chain carries TRBV4-2 and TRBJ2-7, with a possible D match to TRBD1 (5 bases). This CDR3 has 15 amino acids. V gave up 1 base and J gave up 7 bases, with 17 bases separating them. Germline V CDR1 and CDR2: LGHNA, YNFKEQ.

CDR3 protein: CASSPRTSGSYEQYF. In nucleotides, the CDR3 is TGTGCCAGCAGCCCCCGGACTAGCGGGAGCTACGAGCAGTACTTC. The V and J genes are TRBV3-1 (or the pseudogene TRBV3-2) and TRBJ2-7, with 13 positions matching TRBD2. Trimming took 4 bases from V and 3 from J; bases not matched to a gene: 3. The germline V gene has CDR1 LGHDT and CDR2 YNNKEL (reference sequence). The CDR3 is 15 amino acids.

The chain joins TRBV30 to TRBJ2-5, with a weak D call TRBD1 (6 bases). The V gene lost 7 bases and the J gene lost 0 bases, with 18 bases spanning the gap. The CDR3 is made up of 15 amino acids. Germline V gene lookup returns CDR1 GTSNPN and CDR2 SVGIG (reference sequence). The CDR3: CASTLPGQNQETQYF. The DNA of the CDR3 is TGTGCCTCAACTTTACCTGGACAGAACCAAGAGACCCAGTACTTC.

This clone was found once. V gene TRBV7-2 combines with J gene TRBJ1-2; 8 nucleotides align to TRBD1. The CDR3 length is 15 residues. The germline V gene has CDR1 SGHTA and CDR2 FQGNSA. With 1 base clipped from V and 5 bases from J, the junction kept 6 bases outside the gene matches. This chain's CDR3 is CASSLGGQGWYGYTF. The CDR3, as DNA: TGTGCCAGCAGCTTAGGTGGACAGGGATGGTATGGCTACACCTTC.